This T cell receptor (beta chain) is from a study of blood T cells in healthy people across ages. Only a few counts were recorded for this clonotype. The antigen is unknown. Broader study findings: While age rose, TCR beta diversity per million T cells dropped in a roughly linear way.

PCR was performed a second time for about 6 to 12 cycles using a sample-barcoded 5' primer and a J-beta primer mix. A minimum of 3 million CDR3-containing paired-end reads was obtained for each sample. Using its own MiXCR run on the 5' RACE reads, TCRdb lists one record per CDR3 protein. The repertoire consists of roughly 900,000 distinct CDR3 sequences, with roughly 26% occurring once and the leading ten covering 15% to 20%. Peripheral blood samples of 7.5 to 10 milliliters were drawn from each donor. Isolating PBMCs gave at least 6 million of these cells per sample. The CDR3 is 11 residues long. The J segment lost 8 bases and the V segment lost 3 bases, leaving 3 bases of the junction unmatched. Germline CDR1 and CDR2: DFQATT and SNEGSKA (reference sequence).

This receptor was taken from a woman older than 75 in good health. The sample consisted of blood. The V and J genes are TRBV20-1 and TRBJ1-2, with 7 bases matching TRBD1. This CDR3 reads CSARTGRGYTF. CDR3 coding DNA: TGCAGTGCTAGGACAGGGCGCGGCTACACCTTC.